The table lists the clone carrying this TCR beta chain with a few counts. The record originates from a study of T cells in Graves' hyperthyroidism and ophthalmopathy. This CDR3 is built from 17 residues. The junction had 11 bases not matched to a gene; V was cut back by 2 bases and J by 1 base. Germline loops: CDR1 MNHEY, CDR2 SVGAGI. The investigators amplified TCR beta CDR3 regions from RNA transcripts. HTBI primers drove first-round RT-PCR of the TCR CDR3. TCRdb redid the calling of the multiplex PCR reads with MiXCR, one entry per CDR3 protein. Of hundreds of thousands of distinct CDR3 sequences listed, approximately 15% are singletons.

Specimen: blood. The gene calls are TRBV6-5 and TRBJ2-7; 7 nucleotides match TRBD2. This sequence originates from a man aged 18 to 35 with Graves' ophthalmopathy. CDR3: CASSYLHRGGGSYEQYF. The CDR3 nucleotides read TGTGCCAGCAGTTACCTACATCGTGGGGGGGGTTCCTACGAGCAGTACTTC.